This TCR beta chain was obtained from a study of cytomegalovirus exposure and HLA in healthy donors. The primer mix had 60 Vbeta and 13 Jbeta primers. This table comes from immunoSEQ multiplex PCR, and its TCRdb copy is limited to in-frame clones, with some not included. In the table there are some 150,000 clones, approximately 80% of which are singletons. Germline CDR1 is MGHRA and CDR2 is YSYEKL. V was trimmed by 0 bases and J by 5 bases, leaving 10 bases between them. CDR3 length: 14 residues. This TCR was recovered from a middle-aged woman in good health and CMV-seropositive. The sample was PBMCs. This rearrangement joins TRBV4-1 to TRBJ1-1; no definite D call. CDR3 protein: CASSQDPRRTEAFF. The CDR3 DNA sequence: TGCGCCAGCAGCCAAGATCCCCGGAGGACTGAAGCTTTCTTT.